This T cell receptor (beta chain) was identified in a study of Tregs in tolerant kidney transplant recipients. Study-level background: Sorting used antibodies to exclude donor cells.

CDR1 and CDR2 from the germline V gene are SGHVS and FQNEAQ. The CDR3 totals 14 residues. The V gene end was trimmed by 1 base and the J gene end by 8 bases; junction bases not matched to a gene: 6. As to this clone: The antigen is not known.

Findings and limits, study-wide: Activated donor B cell expansion appeared to reveal the most relevant donor-specific TCRbeta repertoire. Biological reproducibility was not directly addressed in this study. Validation in larger populations is needed because few patients were studied.

Sequencing used immunoSEQ multiplex PCR; TCRdb keeps in-frame clones, though not all of them. The sample lists some 20,000 clones, about two thirds occurring once. This clonotype was sampled from a human donor in good health. Sequencing was performed on Tregs from blood cultured with allogeneic cells. This chain joins TRBV7-8 and TRBJ2-3, with TRBD1 matching 7 bases. CDR3 region: CASSLGVAGGTQYF. CDR3 in DNA: TGTGCCAGCAGCTTAGGAGTCGCAGGGGGTACGCAGTATTTT.